This is a list of T cell receptor beta chains from one sample in a study of beta chain features in type 1 diabetes. Repertoires were generated with immunoSEQ multiplex PCR, while TCRdb's copy carries only in-frame clones and drops some. The repertoire holds about 170,000 clones, with roughly 8% as singletons. Sequencing input: central memory CD4+ T cells from blood. The receptor source for this set is a young man with type 1 diabetes. Both conserved end residues are part of each CDR3.

TRBJ2-7 | TRBV7-2 | CASSLAPSGYEQYF
TRBJ2-7 | TRBV5-6 | CASSRTGGDEQYF
TRBJ1-2 | TRBV7-9 | CASSRPGGQGSGYTF
TRBJ1-4 | TRBV28 | CASSLEGEGPREKLFF
TRBJ1-2 | TRBV10-2 | CASQGQLEGGYTF
TRBJ2-1 | TRBV6-5 | CASSYTEVEGEQFF
TRBJ2-5 | TRBV7-2 | CASSPQWSREETQYF
TRBJ1-3 | TRBV7-6 | CASSLYEAYSGNTIYF
TRBJ1-5 | TRBV7-2 | CASSQGLAGAQHF
TRBJ2-1 | TRBV10-3 | CAISTTFKAGLGNEQFF
TRBJ2-7 | TRBV11-2 | CASSLVRQGGYEQYF
TRBJ2-7 | TRBV28 | CASSLWDKGPLGEQYF
TRBJ1-2 | TRBV4-2 | CASSQKQGPLNGYTF
TRBJ1-4 | TRBV27 | CASRPHRVNGEKLFF
TRBJ2-3 | TRBV29-1 | CSAALAGADTQYF
TRBJ1-1 | TRBV5-4 | CASSTTAKAMNTEAFF
TRBJ2-7 | TRBV7-2 | CASSLIRGMVGQYF
TRBJ1-2 | TRBV6-6 | CASHGGQGGGYTF
TRBJ2-5 | TRBV2 | CASSGRGFQETQYF
TRBJ2-5 | TRBV10-2 | CASGPLQRVETQYF
TRBJ1-1 | TRBV28 | CASRDQGGNTEAFF
TRBJ2-6 | TRBV18 | CASSPTDDGANVLTF
TRBJ2-3 | TRBV5-6 | CASSLELAGGPDTQYF
TRBJ1-4 | TRBV4-3 | CASSQDPPATNEKLFF
TRBJ2-1 | TRBV4-1 | CASSRGGLVAPYNEQFF
TRBJ2-7 | TRBV28 | CASRRNYEQYF
TRBJ1-1 | TRBV29-1 | CSVDDRANTEAFF
TRBJ2-1 | TRBV11-2 | CASSRDTGGYNEQFF
TRBJ1-1 | TRBV20-1 | CSARSSEAFF
TRBJ1-2 | TRBV7-9 | CASSPQGAVSSTYGYTF
TRBJ1-4 | TRBV5-4 | CASSSRQGSEKLFF
TRBJ1-1 | TRBV18 | CASSPRTNRNTEAFF
TRBJ2-3 | TRBV5-1 | CASSLGLRVDTQYF
TRBJ2-5 | TRBV7-2 | CASSLRLAGGETQYF
TRBJ2-3 | TRBV4-3 | CASSQDVQGFGDTQYF
TRBJ1-2 | TRBV4-3 | CASSQDERSYGYTF
TRBJ1-6 | TRBV2 | CASRLNSPLHF
TRBJ1-5 | TRBV5-1 | CASSLGGNSNQPQHF
TRBJ2-7 | TRBV18 | CASSPGLSSYEQYF
TRBJ2-5 | TRBV6-7 | CASSYIISEGTSGETQYF
TRBJ2-7 | TRBV4-3 | CASSQRQGGIYEQYF
TRBJ2-5 | TRBV4-1 | CASSQGTSGGAQETQYF
TRBJ2-2 | TRBV5-1 | CASSGLGATGELFF
TRBJ2-5 | TRBV9 | CASSVDLGRETQYF
TRBJ2-2 | TRBV23-1 | CASRLKFRNTGELFF
TRBJ2-2 | TRBV19 | CASSMEGSDGELFF
TRBJ2-1 | TRBV7-2 | CASSDRGGSYNEQFF
TRBJ2-7 | TRBV25-1 | CASTGYHEQYF